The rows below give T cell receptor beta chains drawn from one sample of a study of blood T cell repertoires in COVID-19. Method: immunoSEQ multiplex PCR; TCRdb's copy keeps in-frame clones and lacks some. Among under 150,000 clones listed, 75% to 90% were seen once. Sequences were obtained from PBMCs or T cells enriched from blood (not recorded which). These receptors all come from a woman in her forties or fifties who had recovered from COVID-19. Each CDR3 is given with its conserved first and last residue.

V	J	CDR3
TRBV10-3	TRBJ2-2	CAISESANTGELFF
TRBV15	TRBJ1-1	CATRDREVSEAFF
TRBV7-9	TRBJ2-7	CASKRDFDRQAQYF
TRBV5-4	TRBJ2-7	CASSSTGTGKHEQYF
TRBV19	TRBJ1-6	CASSLAGELDSPLHF
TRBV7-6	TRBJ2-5	CASSLPGLVQETQYF
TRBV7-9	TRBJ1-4	CASSLPGQGGPNEKLFF
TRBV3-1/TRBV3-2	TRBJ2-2	CASSQDIEAAYLTGELFF
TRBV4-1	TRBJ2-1	CASSQGDSYNEQFF
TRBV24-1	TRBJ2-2	CATSGETGNTGELFF
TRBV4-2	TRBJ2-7	CASSHRAPGQVSYEQYF
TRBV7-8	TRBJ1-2	CASSPTGLAGGPHYGYTF
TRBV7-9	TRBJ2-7	CASSSRDRSYEQYF
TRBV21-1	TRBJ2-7	CASIFSCREQPAYEQYF
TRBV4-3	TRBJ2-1	CASSRTGNTEQFF
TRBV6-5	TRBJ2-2	CASSWGQGAGELFF
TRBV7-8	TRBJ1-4	CASSLVGQGTNEKLFF
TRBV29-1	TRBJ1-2	CSALGGGGYGYTF
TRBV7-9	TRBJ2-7	CASSPRITVYEQYF
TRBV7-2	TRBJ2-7	CASKIQPGQGASEQYF
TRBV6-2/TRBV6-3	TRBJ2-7	CASSYPGQGTYEQYF
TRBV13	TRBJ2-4	CASSQAGEGIQYF
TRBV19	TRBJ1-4	CASSTQRATNEKLFF
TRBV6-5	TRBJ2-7	CASSYGQGAPYEQYF
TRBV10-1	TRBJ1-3	CASSDRTGVRNTIYF
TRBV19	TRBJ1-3	CASSASPTSLGGNTIYF
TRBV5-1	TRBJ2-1	CASSLALAGAGDYEQFF
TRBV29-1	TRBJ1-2	CSVEFPEDYGYTF
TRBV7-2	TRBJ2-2	CASSLGQNTGELFF
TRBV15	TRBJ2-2	CATSSTLRTSFAGELFF
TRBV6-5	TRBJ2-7	CASSLQDYSSYEQYF
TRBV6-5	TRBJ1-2	CASRETQGVAYGYTF